A single sample is the source of the 22 T cell receptor beta chains below, sequenced in a study of human T cells and chemical hapten exposure. Described time point: patch test 2, 6 weeks after DPC sensitization. Treatment meaning: therapeutic diphenylcyclopropenone sensitization with weekly scalp DPC. TCRdb re-analysed the RACE reads in MiXCR, keeping a single row per CDR3 protein. Among about 80,000 distinct CDR3 sequences listed, roughly 10% were seen once. Sequences were derived from whole blood, sampled in connection with sensitization to the hapten diphenylcyclopropenone (DPC). Receptor source: a woman younger than 45 with alopecia areata. Some clones in this sample may be carry-over from other donors' samples.

Ten or more counts support this clonotype. The V gene is TRBV2, the J gene TRBJ1-4; D is possibly TRBD1 (5 bases). CDR3 size: 15 residues. Germline V gene sequence: CDR1 SNHLY, CDR2 FYNNEI. V lost 2 bases to trimming and J lost 0 bases, with 7 bases between them. CDR3 amino acids: CASSELTATNEKLFF. The CDR3 DNA sequence: TGTGCCAGCAGTGAACTGACAGCAACTAATGAAAAACTGTTTTTT. The full variable domain, rest sourced from reference TRBV2 and TRBJ1-4, is EPEVTQTPSHQVTQMGQEVILRCVPISNHLYFYWYRQILGQKVEFLVSFYNNEISEKSEIFDDQFSVERPDGSNFTLKIRSTKLEDSAMYFCASSELTATNEKLFFGSGTQLSVL.

This clonotype was detected many times. The chain couples TRBV6-2 or TRBV6-3 to TRBJ1-2, with 8 bases lining up with TRBD1. Trimming took 1 base from V and 7 from J; bases not matched to a gene: 14. The CDR3 covers 17 residues. Germline V lookup: CDR1 MNHEY, CDR2 SVGEGT. Written as DNA, the CDR3 is TGTGCCAGCAGTTACTTGCAGGGGGCTCCTAAAAGACTTGGCTACACCTTC. This encodes CASSYLQGAPKRLGYTF.

The genes are TRBV29-1 and TRBJ2-3, with 11 bases matching TRBD1. The CDR3 length is 12 residues. The junction had 6 bases not matched to a gene; V was cut back by 8 bases and J by 8 bases. Per the germline V gene, CDR1 is SQVTM and CDR2 is ANQGSEA. The CDR3 DNA follows: TGCAGCTTAGGACAGGGGGCTGCTACGCAGTATTTT. Translated, it gives CSLGQGAATQYF.

The rearrangement joins TRBV28 to TRBJ1-4, with no clear D. Germline V gives CDR1 MDHEN, CDR2 SYDVKM. The ends were cut back, 6 bases at V and 8 bases at J, with 13 bases in the middle. CDR3 length equals 13 residues. CDR3 sequence (DNA): TGTGCCAGCAGACGAGCACAGCACGAAAAACTGTTTTTT. Translating it yields CASRRAQHEKLFF.

This clonotype showed up many times. This chain uses TRBV29-1 with TRBJ1-4, with a possible D match to TRBD1 (6 bases). Germline V gives CDR1 SQVTM, CDR2 ANQGSEA. The V gene lost 8 bases and the J gene lost 7 bases, with 17 bases spanning the gap. The CDR3 length is 13 residues. The CDR3 DNA is TGCAGCACCTCAGGGGCAGGTGGTGAAAAACTGTTTTTT. It yields the protein CSTSGAGGEKLFF.

This clonotype has ten or more counts. The chain joins TRBV7-2 to TRBJ2-3; D may be TRBD1 (6 bases). The V end was cut by 8 bases, the J end by 0 bases, with 9 bases between. The CDR3 runs to 13 residues. Germline V gene sequence: CDR1 SGHTA, CDR2 FQGNSA. The CDR3, as DNA: TGTGCCAGCGGGGGCCGGAGCACAGATACGCAGTATTTT. This codes for CASGGRSTDTQYF. Drawing the rest from reference TRBV7-2 and TRBJ2-3, the complete variable domain is GAGVSQSPSNKVTEKGKDVELRCDPISGHTALYWYRQSLGQGLEFLIYFQGNSAPDKSGLPSDRFSAERTGGSVSTLTIQRTQQEDSAVYLCASGGRSTDTQYFGPGTRLTVL.

This clonotype was seen a few times. The rearrangement links TRBV29-1 to TRBJ1-1, with 7 bases identical to TRBD1. This CDR3 is 14 amino acids long. Germline trimming cut 4 bases from V and 4 bases from J; bases unmatched to any gene: 9. From germline, CDR1 is SQVTM and CDR2 ANQGSEA. Here the CDR3 reads CSVATQGTGTEAFF. The DNA for the CDR3 is TGCAGCGTTGCCACACAGGGGACGGGCACTGAAGCTTTCTTT.

The chain has TRBV4-3 and TRBJ1-2, with 8 nucleotides matching TRBD1. Germline V gene data show CDR1 as LGHNA and CDR2 as YSLEER. CDR3 length: 15 residues. Trimming at V came to 0 bases and at J to 2 bases, leaving 2 bases not matched to a gene. This CDR3 is CASSQDGDRNYGYTF. The CDR3 nucleotides are TGCGCCAGCAGCCAAGATGGGGACAGGAACTATGGCTACACCTTC.

This clonotype came up many times. The rearrangement uses TRBV28 and TRBJ1-2; D is undetermined. The CDR3 runs to 15 residues. Trimming pared 5 bases from V and 0 bases from J, leaving 13 bases between. Germline V gene sequence: CDR1 MDHEN, CDR2 SYDVKM. CDR3 coding DNA: TGTGCCAGCAGTCAAACCCGGCCCACTAACTATGGCTACACCTTC. Protein: CASSQTRPTNYGYTF.

In its sample, this clonotype was seen a few times. The rearrangement joins TRBV4-1 to TRBJ2-1, with TRBD2 identical over 9 bases. The CDR3 is made up of 17 amino acids. V trimming: 0 bases; J trimming: 0 bases; junction bases outside the gene matches: 3. Germline-derived CDR1 and CDR2 are MGHRA and YSYEKL. CDR3 residues: CASSQEGGLASYNEQFF. CDR3 nucleotides: TGCGCCAGCAGCCAAGAGGGGGGACTAGCCTCCTACAATGAGCAGTTCTTC.

There are many counts of this clonotype. The chain couples TRBV6-1 to TRBJ2-2; 7 bases fit TRBD1. This CDR3 spans 15 amino acids. V shed 5 bases, J shed 0 bases, and the junction held 3 bases outside the gene matches. In germline, CDR1 is MNHNS, CDR2 SASEGT. CDR3 protein: CASSPGTANTGELFF. The CDR3 DNA reads as TGTGCCAGCAGTCCGGGGACAGCGAACACCGGGGAGCTGTTTTTT.

This clonotype has ten or more counts. V is TRBV29-1 and J is TRBJ1-1; D is perhaps TRBD1 (5 bases). The V gene's germline CDR1 is SQVTM and CDR2 ANQGSEA. The V and J ends lost 4 bases and 4 bases respectively, with 13 bases between them. This CDR3 region has 13 residues. CDR3: CSVAPQGSTEAFF. In nucleotides, the CDR3 is TGCAGCGTTGCCCCGCAGGGTAGCACTGAAGCTTTCTTT.

The chain employs TRBV9 and TRBJ2-7; D ambiguous. Germline CDR1 and CDR2: SGDLS and YYNGEE. V was cut by 4 bases and J by 2 bases, with 13 bases left in between. The CDR3 spans 14 residues. The CDR3 region has the DNA TGTGCCAGCAGCCCTCCGAAGGCACCCTACGAGCAGTACTTC. This sequence encodes CASSPPKAPYEQYF.

The gene calls are TRBV5-4 and TRBJ2-6, with D perhaps matching TRBD2 (5 bases). Trimming pared 0 bases from V and 2 bases from J, leaving 6 bases between. The CDR3 length is 15 residues. Per germline, CDR1 SGHNT and CDR2 YYREEE (reference sequence). CDR3 in DNA: TGTGCCAGCAGCTTGGGAGGGCCTGGGGCCAACGTCCTGACTTTC. It specifies CASSLGGPGANVLTF.

This chain links TRBV6-1 with TRBJ1-3; TRBD1 is a possible D gene (6 bases). The CDR3 is 15 amino acids. Germline V gene sequence: CDR1 MNHNS, CDR2 SASEGT. V lost 6 bases, J lost 0 bases, and 12 bases lay in between. The CDR3 reads CASRGQLPSGNTIYF. CDR3 DNA sequence: TGTGCCAGCAGAGGACAGCTTCCCTCTGGAAACACCATATATTTT.

This clonotype was picked up many times. The chain employs TRBV7-9 and TRBJ1-4, with D hard to call. Germline-derived CDR1 and CDR2 are SEHNR and FQNEAQ (reference sequence). The CDR3 is 14 residues long. Trimming removed 5 bases at V and 3 bases at J, with 10 bases between. CDR3 nucleotides: TGTGCCAGCAGCCTCTCCAATGCTAATGAAAAACTGTTTTTT. Translated, it gives CASSLSNANEKLFF.

This clonotype was found many times. The chain joins TRBV28 to TRBJ2-3; the D call may be TRBD1 or TRBD2 (6 bases each). The germline V gene has CDR1 MDHEN and CDR2 SYDVKM. Between the trimmed V and J ends, which lost 5 bases and 4 bases, there was a span of 19 bases. The CDR3 has 16 residues. In DNA, the CDR3 is TGTGCCAGCAGTCCCGGGGGCGTTGGAGCCTCAGATACGCAGTATTTT. Residues: CASSPGGVGASDTQYF.

Of note for this clonotype: An end of the junction does not agree with germline; a read error may underlie this. J is TRBJ2-3 and V is TRBV28; 7 bases agree with TRBD1. The CDR3 extends over 16 amino acids. Germline values: CDR1 MDHEN, CDR2 SYDVKM. CDR3 bases: TGTGCCAGCAGTTTAGGTCGGGGACAGCGCACAGATAGGCAGTATTTT. This encodes CASSLGRGQRTDRQYF.

Comments on this clonotype: One end of the junction does not line up with germline, which may come from a read error. The gene calls are TRBV28 and TRBJ2-7; D call uncertain. Germline CDR1 MDHEN, CDR2 SYDVKM. There are 11 residues in the CDR3. As DNA, the CDR3 is TGTGCCAGCAGCCTCTCCTGCGAGCAGTACTTC. This translates into CASSLSCEQYF. Filled out from reference TRBV28 and TRBJ2-7, the complete variable domain reads DVKVTQSSRYLVKRTGEKVFLECVQDMDHENMFWYRQDPGLGLRLIYFSYDVKMKEKGDIPEGYSVSREKKERFSLILESASTNQTSMYLCASSLSCEQYFGPGTRLTVT.

This clonotype was detected ten times or more. The chain uses TRBV6-5 and TRBJ1-3; 7 nucleotides agree with TRBD1. The ends lost 6 bases at V and 4 bases at J; junction bases unmatched: 12. The CDR3 length is 16 residues. The V gene's germline CDR1 is MNHEY and CDR2 SVGAGI. This CDR3 is CASRPGTAAGGNTIYF. The DNA of the CDR3 is TGTGCCAGCAGACCCGGGACAGCGGCTGGAGGAAACACCATATATTTT.

Remarks on this clonotype: A read error may account for a junction end that differs from germline. The V gene is TRBV10-2, the J gene TRBJ2-7; 9 bases map to TRBD1. The CDR3 is 11 residues long. Germline V gene sequence: CDR1 WSHSY, CDR2 SAAADI. The CDR3 DNA sequence: TGCGCCAGCAGTGAGGGGACAGGGTACTTCTTC. This gives the protein CASSEGTGYFF.

This clonotype was detected ten times or more. The chain employs TRBV3-1 and TRBJ2-2; TRBD1 agrees at 12 bases. Looked up from germline, CDR1 is LGHDT and CDR2 is YNNKEL (reference sequence). V lost 4 bases and J lost 0; bases outside the gene matches: 6. The CDR3 contains 18 residues. Written as DNA, the CDR3 is TGTGCCAGCAGCCGGACGGGACAGGGGGCTCCGAACACCGGGGAGCTGTTTTTT. This encodes CASSRTGQGAPNTGELFF.